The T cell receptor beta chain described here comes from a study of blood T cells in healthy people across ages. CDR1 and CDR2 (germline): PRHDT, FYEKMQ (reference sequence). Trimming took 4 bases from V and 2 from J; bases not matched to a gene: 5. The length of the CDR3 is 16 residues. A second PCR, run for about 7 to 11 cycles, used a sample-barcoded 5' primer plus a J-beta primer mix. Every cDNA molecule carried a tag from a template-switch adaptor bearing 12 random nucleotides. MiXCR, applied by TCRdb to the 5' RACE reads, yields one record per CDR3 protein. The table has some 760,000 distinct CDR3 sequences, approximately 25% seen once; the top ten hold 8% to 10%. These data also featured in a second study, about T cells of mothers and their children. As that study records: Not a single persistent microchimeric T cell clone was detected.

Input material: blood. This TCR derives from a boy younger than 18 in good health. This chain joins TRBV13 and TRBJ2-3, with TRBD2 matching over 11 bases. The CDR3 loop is CASSSRLAGFTDTQYF. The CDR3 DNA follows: TGTGCCAGCAGCTCCAGACTAGCGGGGTTCACAGATACGCAGTATTTT.